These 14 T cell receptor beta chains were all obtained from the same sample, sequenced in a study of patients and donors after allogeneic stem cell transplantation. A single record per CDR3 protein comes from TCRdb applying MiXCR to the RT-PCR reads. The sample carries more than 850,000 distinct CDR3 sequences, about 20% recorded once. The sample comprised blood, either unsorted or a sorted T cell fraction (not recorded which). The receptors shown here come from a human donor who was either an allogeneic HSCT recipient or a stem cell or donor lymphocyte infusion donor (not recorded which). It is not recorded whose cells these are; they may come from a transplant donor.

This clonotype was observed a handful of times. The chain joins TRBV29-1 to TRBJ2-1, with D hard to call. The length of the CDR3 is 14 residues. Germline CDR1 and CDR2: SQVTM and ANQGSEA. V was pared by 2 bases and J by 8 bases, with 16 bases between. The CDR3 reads CSVETQPSPYEQFF. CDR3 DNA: TGCAGCGTTGAAACACAGCCTTCACCATATGAGCAGTTCTTC.

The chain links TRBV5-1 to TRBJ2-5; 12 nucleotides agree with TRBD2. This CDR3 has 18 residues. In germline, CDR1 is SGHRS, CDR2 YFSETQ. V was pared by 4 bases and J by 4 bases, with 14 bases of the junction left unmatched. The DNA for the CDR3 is TGCGCCAGCAGCCGGCGGACTAGCGGGAACGTGAAGGGAGAGACCCAGTACTTC. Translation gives CASSRRTSGNVKGETQYF.

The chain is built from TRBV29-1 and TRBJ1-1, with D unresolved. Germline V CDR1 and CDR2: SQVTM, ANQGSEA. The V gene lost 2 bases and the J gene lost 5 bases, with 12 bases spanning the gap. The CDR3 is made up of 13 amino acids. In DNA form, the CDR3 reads TGCAGCGTTGAACGGAGGGCATCAACTGAAGCTTTCTTT. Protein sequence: CSVERRASTEAFF.

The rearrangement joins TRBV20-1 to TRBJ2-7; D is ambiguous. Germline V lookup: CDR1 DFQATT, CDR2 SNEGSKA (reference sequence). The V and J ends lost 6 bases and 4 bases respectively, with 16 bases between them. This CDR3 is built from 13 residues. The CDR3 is CSARRTALYEQYF. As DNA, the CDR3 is TGCAGTGCCCGAAGAACTGCCTTGTACGAGCAGTACTTC.

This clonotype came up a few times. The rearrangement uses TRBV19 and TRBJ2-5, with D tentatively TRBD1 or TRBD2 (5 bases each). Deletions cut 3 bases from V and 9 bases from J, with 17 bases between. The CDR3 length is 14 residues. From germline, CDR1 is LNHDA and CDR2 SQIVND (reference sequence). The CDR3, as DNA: TGTGCCAGTAGTATCCTGGGGGATAATGTGGCCCAGTACTTC. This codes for CASSILGDNVAQYF.

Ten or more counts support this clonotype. The CDR3 DNA follows: TGTGCCAGCCGATTAAATAATTCACCCCTCCACTTT. It yields the protein CASRLNNSPLHF. V is TRBV12-3 or TRBV12-4 and J is TRBJ1-6, with D hard to call. This CDR3 comprises 12 residues. Trimming left V 8 bases short and J 5 bases short, with 7 bases between.

For the CDR3, the DNA is TGCAGTGCGCCCGAAGGAGAGGGGGCCAACGTCCTGACTTTC. This sequence encodes CSAPEGEGANVLTF. V is TRBV20-1 and J is TRBJ2-6; D gene ambiguous. Germline V CDR1 and CDR2: DFQATT, SNEGSKA (reference sequence). The V gene lost 6 bases and the J gene lost 4 bases, with 13 bases spanning the gap. The length of the CDR3 is 14 residues.

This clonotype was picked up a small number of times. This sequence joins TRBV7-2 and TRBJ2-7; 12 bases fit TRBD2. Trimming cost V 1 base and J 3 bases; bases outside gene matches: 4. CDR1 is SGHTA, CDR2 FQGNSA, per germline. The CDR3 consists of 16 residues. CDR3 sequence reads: CASSLELAGGYYEQYF. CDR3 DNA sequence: TGTGCCAGCAGCTTAGAACTAGCGGGGGGTTACTACGAGCAGTACTTC.

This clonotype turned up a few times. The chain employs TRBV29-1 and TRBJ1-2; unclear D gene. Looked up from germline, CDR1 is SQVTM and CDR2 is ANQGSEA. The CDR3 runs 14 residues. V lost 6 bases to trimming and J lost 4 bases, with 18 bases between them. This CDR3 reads CSVKGGGTGYGYTF. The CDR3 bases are TGCAGCGTGAAAGGAGGTGGAACCGGCTATGGCTACACCTTC.

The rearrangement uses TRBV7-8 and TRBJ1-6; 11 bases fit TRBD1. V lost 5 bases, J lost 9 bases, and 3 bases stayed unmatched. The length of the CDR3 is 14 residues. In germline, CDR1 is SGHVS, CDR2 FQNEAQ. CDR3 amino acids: CASSTGTGGSPLHF. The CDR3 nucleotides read TGTGCCAGCAGCACCGGGACAGGGGGTTCACCCCTCCACTTT.

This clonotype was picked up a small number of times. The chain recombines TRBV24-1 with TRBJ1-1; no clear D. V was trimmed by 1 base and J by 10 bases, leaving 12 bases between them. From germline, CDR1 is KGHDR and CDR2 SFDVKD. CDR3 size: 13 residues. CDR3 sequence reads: CATSDFDDEGAFF. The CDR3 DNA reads TGTGCCACCAGTGATTTTGATGACGAGGGAGCTTTCTTT.

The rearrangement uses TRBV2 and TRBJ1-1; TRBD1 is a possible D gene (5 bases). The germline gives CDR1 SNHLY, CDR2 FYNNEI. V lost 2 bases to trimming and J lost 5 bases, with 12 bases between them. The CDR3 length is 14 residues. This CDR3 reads CASSEWSGRTEAFF. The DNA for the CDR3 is TGTGCCAGCAGTGAATGGTCAGGGCGGACTGAAGCTTTCTTT.

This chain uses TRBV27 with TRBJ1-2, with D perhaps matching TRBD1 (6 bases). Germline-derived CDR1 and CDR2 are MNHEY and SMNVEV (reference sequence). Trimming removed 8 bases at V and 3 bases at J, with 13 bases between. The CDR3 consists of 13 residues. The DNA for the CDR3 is TGTGCCAGCTCTTGGGGGGCCGACTATGGCTACACCTTC. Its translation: CASSWGADYGYTF.

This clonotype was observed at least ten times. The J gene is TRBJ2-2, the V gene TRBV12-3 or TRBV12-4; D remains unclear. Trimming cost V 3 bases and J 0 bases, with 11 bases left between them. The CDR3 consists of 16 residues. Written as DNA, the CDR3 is TGTGCCAGCAGTTTCGCCCGACTCTCGAACACCGGGGAGCTGTTTTTT. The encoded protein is CASSFARLSNTGELFF.